This T cell receptor (beta chain) derives from a study of immune evolution from preneoplasia to lung adenocarcinoma. Two lung cancer pathologists independently confirmed each histologic diagnosis. Generated by immunoSEQ multiplex PCR, the TCRdb table keeps only in-frame clones and is missing some. In the table there are roughly 10,000 clones, about 70% of which are singletons. The germline V gene has CDR1 SGHRS and CDR2 YFSETQ. This CDR3 contains 14 residues. Trimming pared 3 bases from V and 6 bases from J, leaving 12 bases between. Turning to this clone: Antigen: not known.

Overall study findings and caveats: Clonality was highest in normal lung, lower in later-stage lesions apparently. Normal lung had the highest top T cell clone frequencies.

Sequenced input: FFPE normal lung tissue adjacent to the tumor. The clonotype comes from a person between 60 and 69 years old with lung adenocarcinoma. Some clones in this sample may be carry-over from other donors' samples. This chain connects TRBV5-1 to TRBJ1-4; D gene unclear. CDR3 sequence: CASSSEGLHEKLFF. Here the CDR3 DNA reads TGCGCCAGCAGCTCAGAAGGGTTGCATGAAAAACTGTTTTTT.